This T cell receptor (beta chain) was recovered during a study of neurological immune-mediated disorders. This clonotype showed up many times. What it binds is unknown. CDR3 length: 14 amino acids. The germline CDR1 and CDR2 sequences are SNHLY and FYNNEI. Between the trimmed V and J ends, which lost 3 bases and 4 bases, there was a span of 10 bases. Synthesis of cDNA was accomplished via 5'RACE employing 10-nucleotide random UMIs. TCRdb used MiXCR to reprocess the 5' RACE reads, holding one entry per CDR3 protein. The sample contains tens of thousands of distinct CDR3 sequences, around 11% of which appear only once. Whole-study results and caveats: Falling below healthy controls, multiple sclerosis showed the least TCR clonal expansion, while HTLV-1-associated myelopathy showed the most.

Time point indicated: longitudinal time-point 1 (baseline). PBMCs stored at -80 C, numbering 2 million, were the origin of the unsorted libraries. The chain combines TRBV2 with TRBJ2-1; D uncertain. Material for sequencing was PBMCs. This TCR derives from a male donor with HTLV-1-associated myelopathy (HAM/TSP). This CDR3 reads CASSEEGWYNEQFF. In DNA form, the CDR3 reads TGTGCCAGCAGTGAGGAAGGGTGGTACAATGAGCAGTTCTTC.